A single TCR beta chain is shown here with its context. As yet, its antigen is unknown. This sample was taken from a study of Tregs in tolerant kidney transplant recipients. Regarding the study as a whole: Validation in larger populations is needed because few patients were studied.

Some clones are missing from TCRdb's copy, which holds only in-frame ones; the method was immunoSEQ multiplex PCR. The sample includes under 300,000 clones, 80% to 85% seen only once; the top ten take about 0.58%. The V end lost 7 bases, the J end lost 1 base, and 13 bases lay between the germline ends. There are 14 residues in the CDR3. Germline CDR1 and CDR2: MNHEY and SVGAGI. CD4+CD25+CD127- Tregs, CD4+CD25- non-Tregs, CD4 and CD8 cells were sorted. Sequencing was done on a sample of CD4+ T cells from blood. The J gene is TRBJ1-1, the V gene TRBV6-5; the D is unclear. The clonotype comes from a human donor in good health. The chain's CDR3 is CASTRDPSNTEAFF. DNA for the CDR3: TGTGCCAGCACCCGAGACCCATCGAACACTGAAGCTTTCTTT.